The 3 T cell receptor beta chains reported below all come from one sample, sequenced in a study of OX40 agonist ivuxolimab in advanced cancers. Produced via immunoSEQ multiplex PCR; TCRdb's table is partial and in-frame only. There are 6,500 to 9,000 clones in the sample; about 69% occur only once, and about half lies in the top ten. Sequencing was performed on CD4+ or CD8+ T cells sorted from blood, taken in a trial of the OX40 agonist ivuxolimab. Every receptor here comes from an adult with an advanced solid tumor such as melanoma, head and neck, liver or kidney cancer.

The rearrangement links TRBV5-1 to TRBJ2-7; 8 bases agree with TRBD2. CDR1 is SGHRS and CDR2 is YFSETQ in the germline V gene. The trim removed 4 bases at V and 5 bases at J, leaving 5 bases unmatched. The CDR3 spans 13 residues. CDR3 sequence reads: CASSASGGHEQYF. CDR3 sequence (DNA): TGCGCCAGCAGCGCCAGCGGGGGTCACGAGCAGTACTTC.

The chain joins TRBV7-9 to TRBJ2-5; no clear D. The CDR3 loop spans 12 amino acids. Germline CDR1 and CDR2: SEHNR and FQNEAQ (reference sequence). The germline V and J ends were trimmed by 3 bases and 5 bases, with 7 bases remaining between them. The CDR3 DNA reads TGTGCCAGCAGCTTGATAAGGGAGACCCAGTACTTC. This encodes CASSLIRETQYF.

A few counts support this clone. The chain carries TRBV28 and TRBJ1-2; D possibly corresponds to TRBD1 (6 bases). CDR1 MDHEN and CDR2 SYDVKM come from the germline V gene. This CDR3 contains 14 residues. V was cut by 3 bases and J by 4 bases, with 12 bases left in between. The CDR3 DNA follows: TGTGCCAGCAGTTTTACAGGGCCGGGCTATGGCTACACCTTC. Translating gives CASSFTGPGYGYTF.